These 7 T cell receptor beta chains came from one sample sequenced in a study of blood T cell repertoires in COVID-19. Measured with immunoSEQ multiplex PCR; TCRdb has only the in-frame clones, and not every one. This table has about 160,000 clones, 87% appearing once. Source material: peripheral blood. The origin of the receptors is a woman aged 60-70 years who had recovered from COVID-19.

This rearrangement joins TRBV5-1 to TRBJ2-5; 8 bases agree with TRBD2. Germline values: CDR1 SGHRS, CDR2 YFSETQ. Trimming took 4 bases from V and 6 from J; bases not matched to a gene: 5. This CDR3 spans 13 amino acids. The CDR3 DNA reads TGCGCCAGCAGCGCTCGGGAGGGAAAGACCCAGTACTTC. It yields the protein CASSAREGKTQYF.

The chain recombines TRBV2 with TRBJ2-1; D possibly corresponds to TRBD2 (6 bases). The CDR3 is made up of 12 amino acids. From germline, CDR1 is SNHLY and CDR2 FYNNEI. In DNA form, the CDR3 reads TGTGTCCTCGGGACTTCCTCACGAGAGCAGTTCTTC. This translates into CVLGTSSREQFF.

The chain combines TRBV2 with TRBJ2-1; D call uncertain. Trimming took 0 bases from V and 8 from J, leaving 5 bases between them. The CDR3 loop spans 12 amino acids. The germline CDR1 and CDR2 sequences are SNHLY and FYNNEI. The CDR3 DNA reads as TGTGCCAGCAGTGAAGCGCGCTATGAGCAGTTCTTC. This sequence encodes CASSEARYEQFF.

In its sample, this clone was seen once. This chain links TRBV2 with TRBJ1-1, with D hard to call. CDR1 and CDR2 from the germline V gene are SNHLY and FYNNEI. CDR3 length: 11 residues. V shed 4 bases and J shed 11 bases, with 11 bases lying between them. The CDR3 region is CASSVTAAAFF. The CDR3 DNA follows: TGTGCCAGCAGTGTTACAGCCGCTGCTTTCTTT.

The gene calls are TRBV10-3 and TRBJ2-1; D possibly corresponds to TRBD1 (5 bases). CDR3 length: 11 amino acids. V was pared by 0 bases and J by 15 bases, with 9 bases between. Germline V lookup: CDR1 ENHRY, CDR2 SYGVKD. The CDR3: CAISESQGRFF. As DNA, the CDR3 is TGTGCCATCAGTGAGTCGCAGGGCCGGTTCTTC.

This clone was recorded once. The rearrangement links TRBV19 to TRBJ1-5; no reliable D call. Germline values: CDR1 LNHDA, CDR2 SQIVND (reference sequence). V lost 7 bases, J lost 4 bases, and 14 bases lay in between. The CDR3 runs 14 residues. The CDR3 nucleotides read TGTGCCAGTAAAACGGGGTTGGGTAATCAGCCCCAGCATTTT. It encodes CASKTGLGNQPQHF.

The V gene is TRBV10-3, the J gene TRBJ2-3, with D possibly matching TRBD1 (6 bases). The V end lost 2 bases, the J end lost 2 bases, and 8 bases lay between the germline ends. This CDR3 is 14 amino acids long. Germline-derived CDR1 and CDR2 are ENHRY and SYGVKD. The chain's CDR3 is CAISELGATDTQYF. CDR3 coding DNA: TGTGCCATCAGTGAGCTGGGGGCCACAGATACGCAGTATTTT.